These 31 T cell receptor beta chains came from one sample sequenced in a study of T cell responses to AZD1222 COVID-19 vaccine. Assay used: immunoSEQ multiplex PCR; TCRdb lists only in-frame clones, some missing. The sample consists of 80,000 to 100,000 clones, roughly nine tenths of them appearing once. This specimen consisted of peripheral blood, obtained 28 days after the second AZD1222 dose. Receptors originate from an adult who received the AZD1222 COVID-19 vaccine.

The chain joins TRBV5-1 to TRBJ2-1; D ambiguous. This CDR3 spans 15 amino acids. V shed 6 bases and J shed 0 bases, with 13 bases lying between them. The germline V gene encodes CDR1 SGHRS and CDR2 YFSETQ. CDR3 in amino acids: CASIWAPSSYNEQFF. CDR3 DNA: TGCGCCAGCATTTGGGCCCCTAGCTCCTACAATGAGCAGTTCTTC.

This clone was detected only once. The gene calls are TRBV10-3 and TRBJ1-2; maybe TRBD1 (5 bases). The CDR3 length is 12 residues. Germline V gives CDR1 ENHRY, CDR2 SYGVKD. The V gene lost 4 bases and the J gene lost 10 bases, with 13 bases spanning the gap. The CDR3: CAISADRVIYTF. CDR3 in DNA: TGTGCCATCAGTGCCGACAGAGTCATCTACACCTTC.

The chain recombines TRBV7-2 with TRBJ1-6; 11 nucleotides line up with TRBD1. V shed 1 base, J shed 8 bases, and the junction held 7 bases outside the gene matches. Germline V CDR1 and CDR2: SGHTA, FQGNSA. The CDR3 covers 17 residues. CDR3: CASSLGGQGAGYSPLHF. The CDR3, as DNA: TGTGCCAGCAGCTTAGGAGGACAGGGGGCTGGTTATTCACCCCTCCACTTT.

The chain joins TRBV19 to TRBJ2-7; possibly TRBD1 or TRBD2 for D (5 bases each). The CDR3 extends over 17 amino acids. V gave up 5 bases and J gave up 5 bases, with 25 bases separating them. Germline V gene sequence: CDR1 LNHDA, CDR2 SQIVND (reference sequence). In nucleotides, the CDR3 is TGTGCCAGTAGTCCTTCACTCGGGACCGCCACTAAGAACGAGCAGTACTTC. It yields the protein CASSPSLGTATKNEQYF.

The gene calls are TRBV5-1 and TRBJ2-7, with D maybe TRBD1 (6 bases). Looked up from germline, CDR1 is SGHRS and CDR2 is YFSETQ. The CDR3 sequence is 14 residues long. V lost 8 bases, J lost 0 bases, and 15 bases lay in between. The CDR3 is CASKDSLSSYEQYF. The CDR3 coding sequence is TGCGCCAGTAAGGACAGTTTGAGCTCCTACGAGCAGTACTTC.

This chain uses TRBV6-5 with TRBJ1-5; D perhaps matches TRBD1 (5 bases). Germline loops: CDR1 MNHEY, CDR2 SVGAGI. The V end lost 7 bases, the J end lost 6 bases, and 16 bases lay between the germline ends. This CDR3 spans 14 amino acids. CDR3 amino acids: CASNSEGRSQPQHF. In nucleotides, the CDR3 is TGTGCCAGCAATTCGGAGGGGCGGAGTCAGCCCCAGCATTTT.

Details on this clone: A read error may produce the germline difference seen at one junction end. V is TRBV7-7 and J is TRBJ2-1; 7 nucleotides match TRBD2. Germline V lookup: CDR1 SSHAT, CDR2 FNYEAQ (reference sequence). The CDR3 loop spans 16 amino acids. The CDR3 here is CASSCGGGESYNEQFF. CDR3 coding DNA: TGTGCTAGCAGCTGCGGCGGGGGTGAGTCCTACAATGAGCAGTTCTTC.

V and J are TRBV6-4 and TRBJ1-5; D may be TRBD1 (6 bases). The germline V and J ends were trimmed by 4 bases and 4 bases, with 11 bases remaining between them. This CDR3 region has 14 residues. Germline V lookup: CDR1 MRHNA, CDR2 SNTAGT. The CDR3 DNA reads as TGTGCCAGCAGTGCGACAGGCGAAAATCAGCCCCAGCATTTT. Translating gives CASSATGENQPQHF.

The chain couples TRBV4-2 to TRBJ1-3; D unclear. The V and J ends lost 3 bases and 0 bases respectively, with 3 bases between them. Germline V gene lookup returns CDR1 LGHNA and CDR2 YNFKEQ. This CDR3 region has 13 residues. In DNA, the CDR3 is TGTGCCAGCAGCCAGCCCTCTGGAAACACCATATATTTT. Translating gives CASSQPSGNTIYF.

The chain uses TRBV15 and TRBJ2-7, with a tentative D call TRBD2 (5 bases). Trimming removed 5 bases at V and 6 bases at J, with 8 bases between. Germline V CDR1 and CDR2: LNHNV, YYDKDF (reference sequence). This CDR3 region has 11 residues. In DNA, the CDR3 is TGTGCCACCAGCGAGGGTCGCGAGCAGTACTTC. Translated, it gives CATSEGREQYF.

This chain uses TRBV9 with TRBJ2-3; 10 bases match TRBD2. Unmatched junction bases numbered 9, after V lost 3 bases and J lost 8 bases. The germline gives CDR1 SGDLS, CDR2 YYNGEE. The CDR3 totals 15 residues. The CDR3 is CASSGTSGAFGTQYF. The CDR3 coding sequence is TGTGCCAGCAGCGGGACTAGCGGTGCATTCGGTACGCAGTATTTT. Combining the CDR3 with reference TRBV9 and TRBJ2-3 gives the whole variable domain DSGVTQTPKHLITATGQRVTLRCSPRSGDLSVYWYQQSLDQGLQFLIQYYNGEERAKGNILERFSAQQFPDLHSELNLSSLELGDSALYFCASSGTSGAFGTQYFGPGTRLTVL.

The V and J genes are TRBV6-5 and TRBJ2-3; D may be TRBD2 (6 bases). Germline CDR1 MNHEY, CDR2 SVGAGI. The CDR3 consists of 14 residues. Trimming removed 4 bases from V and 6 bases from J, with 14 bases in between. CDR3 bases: TGTGCCAGCAGTTTACAGGCTGGGGGGGATACGCAGTATTTT. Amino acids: CASSLQAGGDTQYF.

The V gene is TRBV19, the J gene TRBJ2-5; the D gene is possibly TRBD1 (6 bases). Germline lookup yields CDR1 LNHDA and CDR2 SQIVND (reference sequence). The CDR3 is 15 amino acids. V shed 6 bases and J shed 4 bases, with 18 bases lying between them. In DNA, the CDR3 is TGTGCCAGTAGCCTAGGCAGGGTAGGGGGAGAGACCCAGTACTTC. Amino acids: CASSLGRVGGETQYF.

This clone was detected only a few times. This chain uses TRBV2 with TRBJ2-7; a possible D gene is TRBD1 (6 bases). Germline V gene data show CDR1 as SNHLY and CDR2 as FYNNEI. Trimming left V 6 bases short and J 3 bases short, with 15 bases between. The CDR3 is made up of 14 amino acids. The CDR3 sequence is CASSIRRDNYEQYF. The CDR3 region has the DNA TGTGCCAGCAGCATAAGACGGGACAACTACGAGCAGTACTTC.

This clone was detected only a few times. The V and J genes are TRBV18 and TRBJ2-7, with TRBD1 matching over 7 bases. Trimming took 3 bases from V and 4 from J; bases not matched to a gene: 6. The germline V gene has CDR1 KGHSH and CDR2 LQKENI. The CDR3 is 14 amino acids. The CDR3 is CASSPGTEFYEQYF. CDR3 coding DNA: TGTGCCAGCTCACCGGGGACAGAATTTTACGAGCAGTACTTC.

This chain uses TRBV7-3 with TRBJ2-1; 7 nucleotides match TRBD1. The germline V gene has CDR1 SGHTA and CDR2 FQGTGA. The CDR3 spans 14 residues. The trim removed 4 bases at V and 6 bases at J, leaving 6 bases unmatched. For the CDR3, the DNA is TGTGCCAGCAGCTCCCACAGGGACAGCAATGAGCAGTTCTTC. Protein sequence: CASSSHRDSNEQFF. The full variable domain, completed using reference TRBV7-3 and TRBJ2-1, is GAGVSQTPSNKVTEKGKYVELRCDPISGHTALYWYRQSLGQGPEFLIYFQGTGAADDSGLPNDRFFAVRPEGSVSTLKIQRTERGDSAVYLCASSSHRDSNEQFFGPGTRLTVL.

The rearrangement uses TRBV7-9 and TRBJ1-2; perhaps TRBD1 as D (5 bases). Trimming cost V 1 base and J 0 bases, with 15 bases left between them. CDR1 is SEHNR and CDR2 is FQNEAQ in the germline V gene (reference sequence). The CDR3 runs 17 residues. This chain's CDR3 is CASSLVGAEATNYGYTF. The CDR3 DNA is TGTGCCAGCAGCTTAGTAGGGGCGGAAGCCACTAACTATGGCTACACCTTC. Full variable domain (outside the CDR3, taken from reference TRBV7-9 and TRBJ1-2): DTGVSQNPRHKITKRGQNVTFRCDPISEHNRLYWYRQTLGQGPEFLTYFQNEAQLEKSRLLSDRFSAERPKGSFSTLEIQRTEQGDSAMYLCASSLVGAEATNYGYTFGSGTRLTVV.

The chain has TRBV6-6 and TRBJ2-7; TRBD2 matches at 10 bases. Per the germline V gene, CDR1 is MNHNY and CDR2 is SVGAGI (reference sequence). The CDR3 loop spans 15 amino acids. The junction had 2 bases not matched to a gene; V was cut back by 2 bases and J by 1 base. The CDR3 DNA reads TGTGCCAGCAGTTACGGAGCGGGAGGGTCCTACGAGCAGTACTTC. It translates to CASSYGAGGSYEQYF.

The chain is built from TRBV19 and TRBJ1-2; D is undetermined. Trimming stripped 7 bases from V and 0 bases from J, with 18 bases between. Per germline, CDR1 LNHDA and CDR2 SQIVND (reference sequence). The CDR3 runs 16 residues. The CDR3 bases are TGTGCCAGTACATTCGGCGGCCAGCCAGCTAACTATGGCTACACCTTC. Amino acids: CASTFGGQPANYGYTF. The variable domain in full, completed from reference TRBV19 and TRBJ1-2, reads DGGITQSPKYLFRKEGQNVTLSCEQNLNHDAMYWYRQDPGQGLRLIYYSQIVNDFQKGDIAEGYSVSREKKESFPLTVTSAQKNPTAFYLCASTFGGQPANYGYTFGSGTRLTVV.

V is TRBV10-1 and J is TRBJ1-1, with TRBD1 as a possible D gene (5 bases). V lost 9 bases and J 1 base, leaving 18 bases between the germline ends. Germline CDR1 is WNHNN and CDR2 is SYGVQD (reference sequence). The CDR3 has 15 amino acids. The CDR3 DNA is TGCGCCAGACCTCCCCCGAGGGGTGGGAACACTGAAGCTTTCTTT. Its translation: CARPPPRGGNTEAFF.

The CDR3: CSVGEAGYTDTQYF. DNA for the CDR3: TGCAGCGTTGGCGAGGCGGGATACACAGATACGCAGTATTTT. The chain joins TRBV29-1 to TRBJ2-3, with D possibly matching TRBD2 (6 bases). Trimming left V 4 bases short and J 2 bases short, with 13 bases between. The CDR3 runs to 14 residues. The V gene's germline CDR1 is SQVTM and CDR2 ANQGSEA.

CDR3 nucleotide sequence: TGTGCCAGCATTGGGGGATCCTACAATGAGCAGTTCTTC. This encodes CASIGGSYNEQFF. The chain is built from TRBV6-5 and TRBJ2-1; TRBD1 or TRBD2 may be the D gene (5 bases each). V lost 7 bases and J 1 base, leaving 8 bases between the germline ends. The CDR3 runs to 13 residues. Germline V lookup: CDR1 MNHEY, CDR2 SVGAGI.

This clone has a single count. The CDR3 DNA is TGCGCCAGCAGCCCGGAGCGGGGGGGCCTGGACGAGCAGTACTTC. Protein product: CASSPERGGLDEQYF. The chain combines TRBV4-1 with TRBJ2-7; the match to TRBD2 covers 10 bases. Germline V lookup: CDR1 MGHRA, CDR2 YSYEKL. Losses at the gene ends were 4 bases for V and 5 bases for J; bases not matched to a gene: 8. CDR3 length equals 15 residues.

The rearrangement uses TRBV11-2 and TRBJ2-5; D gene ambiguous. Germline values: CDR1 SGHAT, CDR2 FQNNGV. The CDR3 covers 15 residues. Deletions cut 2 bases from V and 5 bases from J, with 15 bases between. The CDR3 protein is CASSLSPSQGETQYF. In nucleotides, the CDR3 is TGTGCCAGCAGCTTATCTCCCAGTCAAGGGGAGACCCAGTACTTC.

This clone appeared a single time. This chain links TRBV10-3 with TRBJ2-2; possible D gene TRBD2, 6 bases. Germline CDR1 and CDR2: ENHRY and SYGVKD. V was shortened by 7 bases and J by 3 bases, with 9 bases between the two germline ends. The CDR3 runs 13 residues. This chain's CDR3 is CAITERDTGELFF. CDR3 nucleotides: TGTGCCATCACCGAGCGGGACACCGGGGAGCTGTTTTTT.

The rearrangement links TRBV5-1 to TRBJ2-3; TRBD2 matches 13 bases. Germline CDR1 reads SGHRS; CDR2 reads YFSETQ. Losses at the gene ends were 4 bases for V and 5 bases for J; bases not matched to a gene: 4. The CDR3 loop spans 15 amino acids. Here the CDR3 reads CASSPGLAGVDTQYF. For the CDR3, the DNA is TGCGCCAGCAGCCCCGGACTAGCGGGAGTAGATACGCAGTATTTT.

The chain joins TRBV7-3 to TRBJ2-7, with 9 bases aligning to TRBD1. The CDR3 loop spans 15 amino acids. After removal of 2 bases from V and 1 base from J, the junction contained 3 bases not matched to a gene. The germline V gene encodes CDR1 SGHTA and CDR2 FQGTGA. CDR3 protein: CASSLVGTGSYEQYF. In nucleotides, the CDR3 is TGTGCCAGCAGCTTAGTTGGGACAGGGTCCTACGAGCAGTACTTC.

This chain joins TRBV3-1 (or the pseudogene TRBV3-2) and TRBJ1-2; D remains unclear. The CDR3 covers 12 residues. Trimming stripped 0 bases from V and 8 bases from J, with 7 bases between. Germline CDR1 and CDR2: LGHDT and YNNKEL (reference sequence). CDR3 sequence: CASSQDMRGYTF. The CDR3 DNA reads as TGTGCCAGCAGCCAAGATATGAGGGGCTACACCTTC.

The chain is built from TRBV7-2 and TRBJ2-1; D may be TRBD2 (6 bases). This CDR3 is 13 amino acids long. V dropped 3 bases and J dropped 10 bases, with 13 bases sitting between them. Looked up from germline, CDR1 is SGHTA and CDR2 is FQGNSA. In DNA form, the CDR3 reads TGTGCCAGCAGCTTGGGTACGGAGGGCGAGCAGTTCTTC. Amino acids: CASSLGTEGEQFF.

The DNA for the CDR3 is TGTGCCAGCAGCTTGATAGACGGAAATGAAAAACTGTTTTTT. It specifies CASSLIDGNEKLFF. The gene calls are TRBV7-2 and TRBJ1-4; no firm D call. The germline V gene has CDR1 SGHTA and CDR2 FQGNSA. V was cut by 3 bases and J by 5 bases, with 10 bases left in between. The CDR3 contains 14 residues.

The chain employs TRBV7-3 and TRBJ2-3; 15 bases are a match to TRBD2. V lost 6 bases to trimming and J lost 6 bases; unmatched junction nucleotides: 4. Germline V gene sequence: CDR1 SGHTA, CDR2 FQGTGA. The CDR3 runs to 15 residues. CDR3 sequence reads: CASSFGTSGRDTQYF. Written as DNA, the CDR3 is TGTGCCAGCAGTTTTGGGACTAGCGGGAGGGATACGCAGTATTTT.